Listed below are T cell receptor beta chains from one sample, sequenced in a study of glioma-infiltrating T cells after dendritic cell vaccination. TCRdb's copy holds only in-frame clones and misses some; the assay was immunoSEQ multiplex PCR. The table shows approximately 50,000 clones, with about 91% occurring only once. The source material was blood, sampled after dendritic cell vaccination. The source of these receptors is a human donor with glioblastoma. CDR3s include the opening cysteine and the closing phenylalanine or tryptophan. A D gene is named only where the DNA matches it firmly. Clone size is stated in some rows and not others, as once, few, many or a class when expanded.

D: -
length: 16
V: TRBV7-2
size: -
J: TRBJ2-5
CDR3: CASSIAYRVSQETQYF
DNA: TGTGCCAGCAGCATCGCATACAGGGTCTCTCAAGAGACCCAGTACTTC

D: TRBD1
length: 17
V: TRBV5-1
size: few
J: TRBJ2-7
CDR3: CASSRLKGQVNSYEQYF
DNA: TGCGCCAGCAGCCGCCTGAAAGGACAGGTAAACTCCTACGAGCAGTACTTC

D: -
length: 14
V: TRBV7-8
size: -
J: TRBJ1-1
CDR3: CASSFYGGIAEAFF
DNA: TGTGCCAGCAGCTTTTATGGGGGCATAGCTGAAGCTTTCTTT

D: -
length: 13
V: TRBV18
size: -
J: TRBJ2-2
CDR3: CASSPGATGELFF
DNA: TGTGCCAGCTCACCTGGGGCCACCGGGGAGCTGTTTTTT

D: -
length: 13
V: TRBV9
size: once
J: TRBJ1-2
CDR3: CASSYGGGGGYTF
DNA: TGTGCCAGCAGCTACGGAGGGGGGGGTGGCTACACCTTC

D: -
length: 17
V: TRBV7-3
size: -
J: TRBJ2-1
CDR3: CASSLRERTGRGNEQFF
DNA: TGTGCCAGCAGCTTAAGAGAGAGGACAGGGAGGGGGAATGAGCAGTTCTTC

D: -
length: 13
V: TRBV9
size: -
J: TRBJ1-2
CDR3: CASSPGRVVGYTF
DNA: TGTGCCAGCAGCCCCGGGAGAGTGGTTGGCTACACCTTC

D: -
length: 15
V: TRBV7-9
size: -
J: TRBJ1-2
CDR3: CASSLVDSNNYGYTF
DNA: TGTGCCAGCAGCTTAGTGGACAGTAATAACTATGGCTACACCTTC

D: -
length: 16
V: TRBV5-4
size: -
J: TRBJ2-1
CDR3: CASSLIGLDINNEQFF
DNA: TGTGCCAGCAGCTTGATAGGACTGGATATAAACAATGAGCAGTTCTTC

D: -
length: 11
V: TRBV7-3
size: -
J: TRBJ1-2
CDR3: CASRGVYGYTF
DNA: TGTGCCAGCAGGGGCGTATATGGCTACACCTTC

D: TRBD2
length: 14
V: TRBV29-1
size: -
J: TRBJ2-1
CDR3: CSVDRGGSYNEQFF
DNA: TGCAGCGTTGACCGGGGGGGGTCCTACAATGAGCAGTTCTTC

D: TRBD2
length: 15
V: TRBV9
size: few
J: TRBJ2-7
CDR3: CASSVGAGAAYEQYF
DNA: TGTGCCAGCAGCGTTGGAGCGGGAGCAGCCTACGAGCAGTACTTC

D: TRBD1
length: 15
V: TRBV28
size: -
J: TRBJ2-1
CDR3: CASVFTGGSYNEQFF
DNA: TGTGCCAGTGTATTCACAGGGGGATCCTACAATGAGCAGTTCTTC

D: -
length: 14
V: TRBV6-5
size: few
J: TRBJ1-2
CDR3: CASSDYLLHYGYTF
DNA: TGTGCCAGCAGCGACTATCTCCTCCACTATGGCTACACCTTC

D: -
length: 13
V: TRBV19
size: -
J: TRBJ2-7
CDR3: CASSLGLSYEQYF
DNA: TGTGCCAGTAGTTTGGGGCTTTCCTACGAGCAGTACTTC

D: TRBD2
length: 15
V: TRBV14
size: -
J: TRBJ2-7
CDR3: CASSRGGSHSYEQYF
DNA: TGTGCCAGCAGCCGGGGCGGGAGTCACTCCTACGAGCAGTACTTC

D: TRBD2
length: 14
V: TRBV11-3
size: -
J: TRBJ2-3
CDR3: CASSFGTRENTQYF
DNA: TGTGCCAGCAGCTTTGGGACTAGAGAGAATACGCAGTATTTT

D: -
length: 13
V: TRBV27
size: -
J: TRBJ1-5
CDR3: CASSPQGNQPQHF
DNA: TGTGCCAGCAGTCCCCAGGGTAATCAGCCCCAGCATTTT

D: -
length: 18
V: TRBV18
size: -
J: TRBJ1-5
CDR3: CASSPITGEGRSNQPQHF
DNA: TGTGCCAGCTCACCCATCACCGGGGAGGGCCGTAGCAATCAGCCCCAGCATTTT

D: -
length: 16
V: TRBV6-6
size: -
J: TRBJ1-5
CDR3: CASRGDIRGTNQPQHF
DNA: TGTGCCAGCAGGGGAGACATCAGAGGAACAAATCAGCCCCAGCATTTT

D: -
length: 15
V: TRBV7-9
size: -
J: TRBJ1-2
CDR3: CASSLGKLQARGYTF
DNA: TGTGCCAGCAGCTTAGGTAAACTCCAGGCCCGGGGCTACACCTTC

D: TRBD1
length: 14
V: TRBV18
size: -
J: TRBJ2-1
CDR3: CASSPQRTGTEQFF
DNA: TGTGCCAGCTCACCACAACGGACTGGGACAGAACAGTTCTTC

D: TRBD2
length: 16
V: TRBV9
size: -
J: TRBJ2-5
CDR3: CASSVGSREGQETQYF
DNA: TGTGCCAGCAGCGTAGGATCGCGGGAGGGCCAAGAGACCCAGTACTTC

D: TRBD2
length: 17
V: TRBV10-3
size: -
J: TRBJ2-1
CDR3: CAISEAGGPPSFNEQFF
DNA: TGTGCCATCAGTGAGGCGGGAGGTCCACCTTCCTTCAATGAGCAGTTCTTC

D: -
length: 11
V: TRBV29-1
size: -
J: TRBJ2-7
CDR3: CSVLQGNEQYF
DNA: TGCAGCGTACTCCAGGGAAACGAGCAGTACTTC

D: -
length: 14
V: TRBV18
size: -
J: TRBJ1-2
CDR3: CASSPRPESYGYTF
DNA: TGTGCCAGCTCACCAAGGCCGGAGTCCTATGGCTACACCTTC